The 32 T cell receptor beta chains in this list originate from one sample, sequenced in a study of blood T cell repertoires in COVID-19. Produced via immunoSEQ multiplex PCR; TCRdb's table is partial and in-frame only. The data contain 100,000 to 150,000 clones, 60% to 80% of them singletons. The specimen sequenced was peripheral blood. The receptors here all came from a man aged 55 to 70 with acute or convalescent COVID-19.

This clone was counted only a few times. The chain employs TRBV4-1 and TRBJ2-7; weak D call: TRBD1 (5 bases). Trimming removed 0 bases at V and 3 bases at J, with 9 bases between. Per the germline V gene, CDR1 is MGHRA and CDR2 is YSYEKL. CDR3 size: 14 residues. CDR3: CASSQEQAYYEQYF. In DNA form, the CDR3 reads TGCGCCAGCAGCCAAGAACAGGCATACTACGAGCAGTACTTC.

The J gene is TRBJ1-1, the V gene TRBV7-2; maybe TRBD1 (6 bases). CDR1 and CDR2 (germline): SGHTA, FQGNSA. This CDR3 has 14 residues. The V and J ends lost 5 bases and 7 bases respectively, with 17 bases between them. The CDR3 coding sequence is TGTGCCAGCAGCGCGTCGGACAGTTCTTTTGAAGCTTTCTTT. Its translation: CASSASDSSFEAFF.

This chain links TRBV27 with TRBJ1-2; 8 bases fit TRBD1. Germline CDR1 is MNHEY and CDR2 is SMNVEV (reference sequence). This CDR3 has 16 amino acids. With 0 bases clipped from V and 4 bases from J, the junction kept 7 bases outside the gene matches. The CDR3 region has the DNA TGTGCCAGCAGTTTATCAAGACAGGGGCTGGGCTATGGCTACACCTTC. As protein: CASSLSRQGLGYGYTF.

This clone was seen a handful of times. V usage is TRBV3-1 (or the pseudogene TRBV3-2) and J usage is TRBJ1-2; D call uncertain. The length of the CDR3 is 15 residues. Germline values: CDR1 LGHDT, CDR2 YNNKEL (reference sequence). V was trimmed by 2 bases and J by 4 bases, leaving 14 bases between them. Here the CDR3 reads CASSQNSGLGYGYTF. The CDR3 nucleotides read TGTGCCAGCAGCCAAAATTCGGGGTTAGGCTATGGCTACACCTTC.

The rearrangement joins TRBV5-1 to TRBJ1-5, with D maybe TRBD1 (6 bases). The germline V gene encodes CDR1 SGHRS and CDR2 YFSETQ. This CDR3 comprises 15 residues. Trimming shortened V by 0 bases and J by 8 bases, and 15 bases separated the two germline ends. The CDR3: CASSLAGTKTEPQHF. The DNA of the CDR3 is TGCGCCAGCAGCTTGGCCGGGACAAAAACTGAGCCCCAGCATTTT.

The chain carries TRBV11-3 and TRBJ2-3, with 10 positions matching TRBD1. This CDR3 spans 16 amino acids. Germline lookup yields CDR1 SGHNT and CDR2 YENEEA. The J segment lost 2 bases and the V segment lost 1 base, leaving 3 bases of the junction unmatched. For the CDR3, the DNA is TGTGCCAGCAGCTTAGGGGACAGGGGAGTCACAGATACGCAGTATTTT. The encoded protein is CASSLGDRGVTDTQYF.

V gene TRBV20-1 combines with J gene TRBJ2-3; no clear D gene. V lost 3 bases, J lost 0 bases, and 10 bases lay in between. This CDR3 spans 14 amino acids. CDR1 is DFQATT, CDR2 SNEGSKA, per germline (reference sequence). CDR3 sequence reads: CSASGLASTDTQYF. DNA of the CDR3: TGCAGTGCTAGTGGGCTTGCTAGCACAGATACGCAGTATTTT.

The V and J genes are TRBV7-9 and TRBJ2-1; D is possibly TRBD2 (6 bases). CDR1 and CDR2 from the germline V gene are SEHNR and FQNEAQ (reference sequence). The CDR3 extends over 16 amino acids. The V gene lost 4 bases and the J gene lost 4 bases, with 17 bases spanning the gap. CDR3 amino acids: CASSSRELAAYNEQFF. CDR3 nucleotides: TGTGCCAGCAGCTCACGGGAGTTAGCGGCATACAATGAGCAGTTCTTC.

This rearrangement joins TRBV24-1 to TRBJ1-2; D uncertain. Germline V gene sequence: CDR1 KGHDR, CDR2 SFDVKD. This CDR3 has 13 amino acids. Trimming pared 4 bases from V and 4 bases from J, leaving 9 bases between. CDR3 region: CATSDQDIYGYTF. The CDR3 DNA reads TGTGCCACCAGTGACCAAGACATCTATGGCTACACCTTC.

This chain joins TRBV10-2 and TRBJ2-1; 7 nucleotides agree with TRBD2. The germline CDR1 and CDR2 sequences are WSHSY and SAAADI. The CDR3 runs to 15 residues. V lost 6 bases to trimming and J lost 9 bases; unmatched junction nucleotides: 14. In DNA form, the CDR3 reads TGCGCCAGCAGGGGGGAAGGCGGGAGCGTCCCTGAGCAGTTCTTC. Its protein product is CASRGEGGSVPEQFF.

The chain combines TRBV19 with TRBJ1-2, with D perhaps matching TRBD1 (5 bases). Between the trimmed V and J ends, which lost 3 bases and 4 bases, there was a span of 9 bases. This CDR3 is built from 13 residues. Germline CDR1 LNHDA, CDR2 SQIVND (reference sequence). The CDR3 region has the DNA TGTGCCAGTAGTATGGGGCAGGGCTATGGCTACACCTTC. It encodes CASSMGQGYGYTF.

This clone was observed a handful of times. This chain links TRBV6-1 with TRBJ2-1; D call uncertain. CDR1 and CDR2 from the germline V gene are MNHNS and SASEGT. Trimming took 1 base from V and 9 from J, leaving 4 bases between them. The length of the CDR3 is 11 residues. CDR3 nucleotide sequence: TGTGCCAGCAGTGAAGAGAGTGAGCAGTTCTTC. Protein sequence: CASSEESEQFF.

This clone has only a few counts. The CDR3 DNA follows: TGTGCCAGCACCGCAACTAACTACGAGCAGTACTTC. It is translated as CASTATNYEQYF. V is TRBV12-3 or TRBV12-4 and J is TRBJ2-7; D ambiguous. V was clipped by 7 bases and J by 3 bases, with 10 bases between them. This CDR3 has 12 residues.

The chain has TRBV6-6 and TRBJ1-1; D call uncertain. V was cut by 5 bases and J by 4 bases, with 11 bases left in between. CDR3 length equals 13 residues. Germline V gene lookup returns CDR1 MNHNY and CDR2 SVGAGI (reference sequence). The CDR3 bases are TGTGCCAGCAGTCACGAGCGGGCCACTGAAGCTTTCTTT. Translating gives CASSHERATEAFF.

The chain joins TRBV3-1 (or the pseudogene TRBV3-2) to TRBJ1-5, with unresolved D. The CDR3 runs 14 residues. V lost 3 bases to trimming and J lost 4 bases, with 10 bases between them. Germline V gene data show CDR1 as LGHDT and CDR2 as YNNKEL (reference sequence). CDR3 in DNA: TGTGCCAGCAGCCAGGGCCAAAATAATCAGCCCCAGCATTTT. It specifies CASSQGQNNQPQHF.

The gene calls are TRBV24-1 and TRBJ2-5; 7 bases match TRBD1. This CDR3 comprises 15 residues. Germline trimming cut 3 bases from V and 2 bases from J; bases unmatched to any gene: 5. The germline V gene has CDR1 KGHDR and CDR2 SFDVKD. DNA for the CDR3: TGTGCCACCAGTGATCTCCGACAGGGACAAGAGACCCAGTACTTC. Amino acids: CATSDLRQGQETQYF.

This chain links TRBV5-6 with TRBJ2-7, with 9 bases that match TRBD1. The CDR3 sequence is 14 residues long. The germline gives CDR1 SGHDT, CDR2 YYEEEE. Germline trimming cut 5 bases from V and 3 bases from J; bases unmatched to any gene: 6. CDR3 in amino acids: CASSTTGGGYEQYF. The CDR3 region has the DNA TGTGCCAGCAGTACTACAGGGGGCGGCTACGAGCAGTACTTC.

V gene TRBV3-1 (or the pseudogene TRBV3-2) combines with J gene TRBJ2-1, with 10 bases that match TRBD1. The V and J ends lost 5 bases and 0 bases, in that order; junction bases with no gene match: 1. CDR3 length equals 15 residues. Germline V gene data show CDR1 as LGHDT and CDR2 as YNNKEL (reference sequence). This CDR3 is CASSGDRGSYNEQFF. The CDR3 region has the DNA TGTGCCAGCAGCGGGGACAGGGGCTCCTACAATGAGCAGTTCTTC.

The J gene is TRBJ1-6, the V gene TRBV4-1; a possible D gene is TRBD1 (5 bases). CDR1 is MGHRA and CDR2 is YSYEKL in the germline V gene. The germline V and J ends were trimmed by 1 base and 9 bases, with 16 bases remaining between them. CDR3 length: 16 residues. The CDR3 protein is CASSQGGESYSSPLHF. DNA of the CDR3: TGCGCCAGCAGCCAAGGGGGGGAATCTTATTCTTCACCCCTCCACTTT.

Here the CDR3 reads CAWSRGFSGNTIYF. CDR3 in DNA: TGTGCCTGGAGTCGGGGGTTCTCTGGAAACACCATATATTTT. V and J are TRBV30 and TRBJ1-3; D might be TRBD1 (5 bases). The CDR3 extends over 14 amino acids. Per the germline V gene, CDR1 is GTSNPN and CDR2 is SVGIG (reference sequence). Trimming stripped 2 bases from V and 0 bases from J, with 8 bases between.

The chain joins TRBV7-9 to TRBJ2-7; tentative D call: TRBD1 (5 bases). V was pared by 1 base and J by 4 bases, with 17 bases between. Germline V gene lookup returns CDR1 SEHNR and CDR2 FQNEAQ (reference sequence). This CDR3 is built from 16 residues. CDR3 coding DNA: TGTGCCAGCAGCTTAGATGGCACCCTCCAGGGATACGAGCAGTACTTC. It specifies CASSLDGTLQGYEQYF.

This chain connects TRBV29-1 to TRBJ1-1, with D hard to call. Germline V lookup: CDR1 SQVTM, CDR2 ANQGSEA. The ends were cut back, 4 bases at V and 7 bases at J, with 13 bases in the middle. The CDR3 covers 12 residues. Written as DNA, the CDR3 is TGCAGCGTTGGATCGGGGAAGGGTGAAGCTTTCTTT. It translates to CSVGSGKGEAFF.

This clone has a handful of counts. DNA for the CDR3: TGTGCCAGTAGCCCTCAGACCCAGGATGGCTACACCTTC. Protein sequence: CASSPQTQDGYTF. The chain has TRBV19 and TRBJ1-2; D ambiguous. Per the germline V gene, CDR1 is LNHDA and CDR2 is SQIVND (reference sequence). The CDR3 is 13 residues long. Trimming left V 6 bases short and J 6 bases short, with 14 bases between.

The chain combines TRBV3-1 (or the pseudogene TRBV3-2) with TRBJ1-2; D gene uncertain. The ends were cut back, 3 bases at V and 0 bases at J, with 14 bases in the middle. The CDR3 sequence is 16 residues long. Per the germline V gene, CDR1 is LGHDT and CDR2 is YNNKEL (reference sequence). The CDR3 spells CASSHFDRLANYGYTF. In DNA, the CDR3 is TGTGCCAGCAGCCACTTCGACCGACTAGCTAACTATGGCTACACCTTC.

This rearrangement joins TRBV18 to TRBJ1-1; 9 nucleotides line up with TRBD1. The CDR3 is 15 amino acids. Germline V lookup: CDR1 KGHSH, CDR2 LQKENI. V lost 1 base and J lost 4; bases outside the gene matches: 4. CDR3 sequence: CASSPLPDRGTEAFF. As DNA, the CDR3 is TGTGCCAGCTCACCACTCCCGGACAGGGGCACTGAAGCTTTCTTT.

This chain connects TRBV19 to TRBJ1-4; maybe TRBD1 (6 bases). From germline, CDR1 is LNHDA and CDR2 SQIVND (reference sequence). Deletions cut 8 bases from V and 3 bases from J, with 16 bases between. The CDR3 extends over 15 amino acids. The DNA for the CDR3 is TGTGCCAGTGGGAACAGGGACGCGGCTAATGAAAAACTGTTTTTT. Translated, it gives CASGNRDAANEKLFF.

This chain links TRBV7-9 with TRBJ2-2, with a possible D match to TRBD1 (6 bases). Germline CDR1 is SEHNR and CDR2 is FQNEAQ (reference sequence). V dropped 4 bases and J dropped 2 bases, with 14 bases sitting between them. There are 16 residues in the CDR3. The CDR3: CASSSPLDRNTGELFF. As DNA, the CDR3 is TGTGCCAGCAGCTCACCCTTGGACAGAAACACCGGGGAGCTGTTTTTT.

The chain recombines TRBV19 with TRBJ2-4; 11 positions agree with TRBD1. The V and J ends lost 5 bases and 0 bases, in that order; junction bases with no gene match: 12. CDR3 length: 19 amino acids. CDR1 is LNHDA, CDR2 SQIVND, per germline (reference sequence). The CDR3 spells CASSSPGQGGGQAKNIQYF. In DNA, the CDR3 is TGTGCCAGTAGTTCCCCGGGACAGGGGGGCGGTCAAGCCAAAAACATTCAGTACTTC.

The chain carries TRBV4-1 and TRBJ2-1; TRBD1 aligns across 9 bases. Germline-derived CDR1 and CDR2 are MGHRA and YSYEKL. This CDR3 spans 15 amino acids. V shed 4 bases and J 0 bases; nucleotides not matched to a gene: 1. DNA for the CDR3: TGCGCCAGCAGCCTGACAGGGGGCTCCTACAATGAGCAGTTCTTC. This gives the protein CASSLTGGSYNEQFF.

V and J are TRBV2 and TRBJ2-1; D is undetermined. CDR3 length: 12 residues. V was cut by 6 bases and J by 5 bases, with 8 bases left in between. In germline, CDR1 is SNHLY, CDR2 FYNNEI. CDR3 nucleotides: TGTGCCAGCAGCGAACAGAACAATGAGCAGTTCTTC. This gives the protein CASSEQNNEQFF.

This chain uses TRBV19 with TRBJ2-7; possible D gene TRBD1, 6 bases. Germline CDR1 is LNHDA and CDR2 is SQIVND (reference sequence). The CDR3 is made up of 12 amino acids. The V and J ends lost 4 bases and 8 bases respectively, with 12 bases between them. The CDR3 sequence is CASSKGEDKQYF. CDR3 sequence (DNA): TGTGCCAGTAGTAAGGGGGAAGATAAGCAGTACTTC. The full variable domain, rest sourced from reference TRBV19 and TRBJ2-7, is DGGITQSPKYLFRKEGQNVTLSCEQNLNHDAMYWYRQDPGQGLRLIYYSQIVNDFQKGDIAEGYSVSREKKESFPLTVTSAQKNPTAFYLCASSKGEDKQYFGPGTRLTVT.

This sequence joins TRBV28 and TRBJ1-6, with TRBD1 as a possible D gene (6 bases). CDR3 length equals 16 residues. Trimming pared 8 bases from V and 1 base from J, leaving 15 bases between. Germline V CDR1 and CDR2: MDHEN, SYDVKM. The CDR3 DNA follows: TGTGCCAGCCATCCCAGGGGCGGGTCCTATAATTCACCCCTCCACTTT. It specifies CASHPRGGSYNSPLHF.